This entry concerns a single TCR beta chain. Its cognate antigen has yet to be identified. No much larger clonotype is one base removed from it; base qualities were not supplied. One collaborating source in Seattle enrolled patients during active infection and followed them longitudinally through the course of disease. The collaborating institutions used their own protocols to collect whole blood in K2EDTA tubes. For TCRbeta analysis, collaborator samples were shipped as frozen whole blood, as isolated PBMCs, or as DNA extracted from either sample type. The germline V and J ends show losses of 4 bases and 2 bases respectively, and no gene match explains 5 bases of the junction. Its CDR3 holds 15 amino acids, cysteine through phenylalanine. Kept here is only the CDR3 DNA, which spans 45 bases and is read in frame from base 1. Via the germline V gene, CDR1 is SGHTA and CDR2 FQGNSA. TCRbeta CDR3 regions were amplified from genomic DNA by means of the immunoSEQ Assay, a bias-controlled multiplex PCR. The paper's processing steps were these. Within the assay, amplification of reference gene primers was used to estimate how many nucleated cells each sample contained. To quantify the absolute abundance of each unique TCRbeta CDR3 rearrangement, sequence reads were collapsed and filtered. For each sample, productive Simpson clonality was calculated as the square root of Simpson's diversity index across productive rearrangements. TCRdb limited this immuneACCESS table to in-frame rearrangements with V and J called. A share of clones is missing; checked studies link under half to unresolved V genes, and the rest is unexplained. V and J calls and clone size come straight from that table; D and trimming were deduced from the DNA. The sample table contains about 250,000 clones; only one count was recorded for more than 70% of them. The ten top clones hold about 5.9% of the sample.

These data belong to a study of blood T cell repertoires in COVID-19 (dated by TCRdb to about 2020). Regarding the complete study: Collaborator samples came from the United States, Italy and Spain and covered acute and convalescent phases of COVID-19. The repertoires were made available in a free public database intended to serve as a resource for research on the immune response to SARS-CoV-2. The material from the prospective study consisted of cDNA or gDNA derived from T cells, B-cell-depleted T cells, or PBMCs. A de-identified subject ID, COVID-19 status, age in years and sex were almost always included in the sample metadata. Deeply sampled blood TCRbeta repertoires from subjects exposed to, actively infected with, or recovered from COVID-19 were included in the dataset. Where HLA class I and class II types were available, the types were taken from metadata supplied by the sample provider, not from assay-based typing. Samples came from the ongoing ImmuneRACE study (first 160 participants) plus 1,254 subjects from 6 global collaborators. What the study reported, not specific to this receptor: How much clinical and demographic metadata was included differed by source and by participant, and the metadata was provided uncurated.

Sequencing was performed on peripheral blood. The chain couples TRBV7-2 to TRBJ2-1, and 7 junction bases match TRBD2. The TCR comes from a woman in her twenties or thirties with COVID-19, enrolled during active disease. CDR3 loop: CASSSQAGTYNEQFF. The sequenced DNA is TGTGCCAGCAGCTCCCAAGCGGGAACCTACAATGAGCAGTTCTTC.